This TCR beta chain was recovered during a study of blood T cell repertoires in COVID-19. The CDR3 is 15 residues long. With V trimmed by 5 bases and J by 4 bases, 10 bases remained unmatched. In germline, CDR1 is MNHEY, CDR2 SVGEGT. Some clones are missing from TCRdb's copy, which holds only in-frame ones; the method was immunoSEQ multiplex PCR. The table lists tens of thousands of clones, nearly 90% of them singletons. V and J are TRBV6-2 or TRBV6-3 and TRBJ1-1, with TRBD1 identical over 7 bases. The sequenced sample was peripheral blood. This TCR was sampled from a man in his 60s with acute or convalescent COVID-19. The CDR3 DNA sequence: TGTGCCAGCAGTCTTTCAGGGGGTCTAGGCACTGAAGCTTTCTTT. It is translated as CASSLSGGLGTEAFF.